The 8 T cell receptor beta chains given below trace back to one sample, sequenced in a study of T cells after posttransplantation cyclophosphamide. Profiled with immunoSEQ multiplex PCR; TCRdb holds only in-frame clones, not every one. The repertoire holds 15,000 to 17,000 clones, more than 70% seen once, with more than 5% in the top ten. Control samples came 1 year after myeloablative marrow transplants with methotrexate plus calcineurin inhibitor. Specimen: PBMCs, collected roughly 350 days after allogeneic stem cell transplant with calcineurin inhibitor and methotrexate. The receptor source for this set is a male patient aged 18-29 years who received an allogeneic stem cell transplant from a related donor, was CMV-positive, and had no GVHD. Some T cells may be provided by the graft donor.

The chain couples TRBV7-8 to TRBJ2-3; 9 nucleotides align to TRBD2. CDR1 SGHVS and CDR2 FQNEAQ come from the germline V gene. The CDR3 has 16 amino acids. V was clipped by 4 bases and J by 3 bases; unmatched bases: 8. The CDR3 loop reads CASSWGGGRETDTQYF. In DNA form, the CDR3 reads TGTGCCAGCAGCTGGGGTGGCGGGAGGGAGACAGATACGCAGTATTTT.

The V and J genes are TRBV5-4 and TRBJ1-3; D remains ambiguous. This CDR3 region has 14 residues. CDR1 SGHNT and CDR2 YYREEE come from the germline V gene (reference sequence). V was cut by 5 bases and J by 0 bases, with 9 bases left in between. CDR3 in DNA: TGTGCCAGCAGTACGGGAAACTCTGGAAACACCATATATTTT. Its translation: CASSTGNSGNTIYF.

The J gene is TRBJ2-5, the V gene TRBV7-2, with TRBD2 matching 7 bases. CDR1 is SGHTA, CDR2 FQGNSA, per germline. This CDR3 is 14 amino acids long. With V trimmed by 3 bases and J by 4 bases, 5 bases remained unmatched. DNA of the CDR3: TGTGCCAGCAGCTTGGAGGGGAGGGGAGAGACCCAGTACTTC. Protein product: CASSLEGRGETQYF.

The chain combines TRBV19 with TRBJ1-3; maybe TRBD1 (5 bases). V lost 7 bases and J lost 4, with 11 bases in between. The CDR3 has 13 amino acids. CDR1 LNHDA and CDR2 SQIVND come from the germline V gene (reference sequence). CDR3 nucleotides: TGTGCCAGTAACCACGACAGAGGAAACACCATATATTTT. As protein: CASNHDRGNTIYF.

This clone was counted only a few times. J is TRBJ1-6 and V is TRBV18; tentative D call: TRBD1 (6 bases). Between the trimmed V and J ends, which lost 5 bases and 5 bases, there was a span of 13 bases. CDR1 KGHSH and CDR2 LQKENI come from the germline V gene. This CDR3 spans 15 amino acids. This CDR3 is CASSGAGVDNSPLHF. The CDR3 DNA is TGTGCCAGCTCAGGCGCAGGGGTCGATAATTCACCCCTCCACTTT.

This clone occurred once. The chain employs TRBV7-2 and TRBJ1-2; TRBD1 aligns across 7 bases. The CDR3 has 14 amino acids. Germline-derived CDR1 and CDR2 are SGHTA and FQGNSA. The ends lost 5 bases at V and 2 bases at J; junction bases unmatched: 5. CDR3 nucleotide sequence: TGTGCCAGCAGCACCCGGACAGGAAACTATGGCTACACCTTC. It codes for CASSTRTGNYGYTF.

By sample fraction, this clone is large (0.1 to 1%). V is TRBV7-9 and J is TRBJ2-7; 7 bases map to TRBD1. CDR3 size: 15 residues. Germline-derived CDR1 and CDR2 are SEHNR and FQNEAQ (reference sequence). V shed 4 bases, J shed 2 bases, and the junction held 8 bases outside the gene matches. CDR3 protein: CASSSDGQVAYEQYF. The CDR3 DNA reads as TGTGCCAGCAGCTCCGATGGACAGGTCGCCTACGAGCAGTACTTC. The whole variable domain, filled in from reference TRBV7-9 and TRBJ2-7, reads DTGVSQNPRHKITKRGQNVTFRCDPISEHNRLYWYRQTLGQGPEFLTYFQNEAQLEKSRLLSDRFSAERPKGSFSTLEIQRTEQGDSAMYLCASSSDGQVAYEQYFGPGTRLTVT.

This rearrangement joins TRBV29-1 to TRBJ2-3; TRBD2 might be the D (6 bases). The CDR3 totals 14 residues. The germline CDR1 and CDR2 sequences are SQVTM and ANQGSEA. V was shortened by 4 bases and J by 0 bases, with 11 bases between the two germline ends. The DNA of the CDR3 is TGCAGCGTTGGAGGGACTCCTAGCACAGATACGCAGTATTTT. It yields the protein CSVGGTPSTDTQYF.